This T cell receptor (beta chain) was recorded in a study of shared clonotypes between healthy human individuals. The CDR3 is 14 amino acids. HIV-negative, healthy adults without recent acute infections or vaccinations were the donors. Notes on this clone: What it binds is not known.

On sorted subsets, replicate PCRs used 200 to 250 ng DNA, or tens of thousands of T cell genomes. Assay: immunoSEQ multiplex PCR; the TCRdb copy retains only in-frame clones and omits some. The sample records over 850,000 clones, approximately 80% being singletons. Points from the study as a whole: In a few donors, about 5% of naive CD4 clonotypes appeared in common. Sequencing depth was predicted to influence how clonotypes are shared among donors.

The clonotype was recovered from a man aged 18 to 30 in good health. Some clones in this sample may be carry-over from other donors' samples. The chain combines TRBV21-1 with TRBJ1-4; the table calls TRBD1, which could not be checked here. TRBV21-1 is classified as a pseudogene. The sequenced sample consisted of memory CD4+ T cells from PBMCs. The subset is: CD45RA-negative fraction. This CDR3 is CASIPGQGNEKLFF. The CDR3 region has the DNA TGTGCCAGCATCCCGGGACAGGGTAATGAAAAACTGTTTTTT.